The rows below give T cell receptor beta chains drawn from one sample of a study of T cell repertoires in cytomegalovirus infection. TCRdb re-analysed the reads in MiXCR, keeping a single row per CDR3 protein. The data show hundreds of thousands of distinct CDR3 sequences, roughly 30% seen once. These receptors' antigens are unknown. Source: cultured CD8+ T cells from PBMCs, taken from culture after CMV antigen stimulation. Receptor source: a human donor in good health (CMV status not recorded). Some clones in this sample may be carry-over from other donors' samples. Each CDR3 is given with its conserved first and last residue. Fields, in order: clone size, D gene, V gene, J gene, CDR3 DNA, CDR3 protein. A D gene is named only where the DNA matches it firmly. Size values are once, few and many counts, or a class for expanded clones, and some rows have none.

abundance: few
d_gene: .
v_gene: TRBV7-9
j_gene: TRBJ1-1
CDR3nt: TGTGCCAGCAGCTTAGTGCGCGGCCTGAACACTGAAGCTTTCTTT
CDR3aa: CASSLVRGLNTEAFF

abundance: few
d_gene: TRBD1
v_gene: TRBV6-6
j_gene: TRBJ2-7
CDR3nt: TGTGCCAGCAGCTACCCCAAGCGTCCGGGACAGGGGGCCTACGAGCAGTACTTC
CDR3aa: CASSYPKRPGQGAYEQYF

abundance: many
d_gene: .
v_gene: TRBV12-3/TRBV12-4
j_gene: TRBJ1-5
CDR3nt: TGTGCCAGCAGTCCGGACGGATATAGCAATCAGCCCCAGCATTTT
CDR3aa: CASSPDGYSNQPQHF

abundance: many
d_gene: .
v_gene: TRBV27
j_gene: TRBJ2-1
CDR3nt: TGCGCCAGCAGCTTGAAAGGGAATGAGCAGTTCTTC
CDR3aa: CASSLKGNEQFF

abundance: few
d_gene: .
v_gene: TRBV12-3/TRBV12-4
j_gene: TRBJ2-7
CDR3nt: TGTGCCAGCAGCCCCTACAGGGATCAACAGTACTTC
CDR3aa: CASSPYRDQQYF

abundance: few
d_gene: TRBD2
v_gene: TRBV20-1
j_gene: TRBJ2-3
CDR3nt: TGCAGTGCCTTGGAGCGGGGGGGCCGGACAGATACGCAGTATTTT
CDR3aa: CSALERGGRTDTQYF

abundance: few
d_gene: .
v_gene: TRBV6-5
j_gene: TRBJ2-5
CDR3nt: TGTGCCAGCTCCCCCACTCAATGGGTTGGAGAGACCCAGTACTTC
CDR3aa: CASSPTQWVGETQYF

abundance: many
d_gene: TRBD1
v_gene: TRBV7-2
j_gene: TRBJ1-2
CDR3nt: TGTGCCAGCAGCACTACGACAGGGCTTTACCCCTATGGCTACACCTTC
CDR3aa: CASSTTTGLYPYGYTF

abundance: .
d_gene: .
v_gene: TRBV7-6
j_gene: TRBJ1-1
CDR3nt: TGTGACAGCAGCTCAGCCCCACAGGGCGGTACTGAAGCTTTCTTT
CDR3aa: CDSSSAPQGGTEAFF

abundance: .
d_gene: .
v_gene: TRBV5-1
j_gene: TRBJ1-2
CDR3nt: TGCGCCAGCAGGTGGGGTAATGACGCCCGTAACTATGGCTACACCTTC
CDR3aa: CASRWGNDARNYGYTF

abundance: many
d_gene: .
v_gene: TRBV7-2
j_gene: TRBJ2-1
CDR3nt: TGTGCCAGCAGCCAACCGGGGCCCTCCAATGAGCAGTTCTTC
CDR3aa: CASSQPGPSNEQFF

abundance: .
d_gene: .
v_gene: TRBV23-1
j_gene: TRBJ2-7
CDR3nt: TGCGCCAGCAGTCGTACGGGGACCGTTTGTTGTTCCTACGAGCAGTACTTC
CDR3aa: CASSRTGTVCCSYEQYF

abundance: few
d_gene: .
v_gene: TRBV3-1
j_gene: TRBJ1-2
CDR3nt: TGTGCCAGCAGCCAAGATTTGGCGGGAGCTAACTATGGCTACACCTTC
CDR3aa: CASSQDLAGANYGYTF

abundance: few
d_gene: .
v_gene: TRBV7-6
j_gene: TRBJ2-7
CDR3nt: TGTGCCAGCAGCTTAGGTGGCAGTGCCTACGAGCAGTACTTC
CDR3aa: CASSLGGSAYEQYF

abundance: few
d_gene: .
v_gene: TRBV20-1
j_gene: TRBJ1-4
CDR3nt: TGCAGTGCTAGTCCGGAGGGTGGAGAAAAACTGTTTTTT
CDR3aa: CSASPEGGEKLFF

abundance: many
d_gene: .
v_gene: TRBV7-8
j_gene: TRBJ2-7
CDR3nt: TGTGCCAGCAGCTCTCGACAGGACTCCTACGAGCAGTACTTC
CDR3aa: CASSSRQDSYEQYF

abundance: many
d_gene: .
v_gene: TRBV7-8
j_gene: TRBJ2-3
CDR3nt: TGTGCCAGCAGCTTAAAGTGGGGCACAGATACGCAGTATTTT
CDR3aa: CASSLKWGTDTQYF

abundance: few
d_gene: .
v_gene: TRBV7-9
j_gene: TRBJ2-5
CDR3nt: TGTGCCAGCAGCTTTGCTCAGTACCAAGAGACCCAGTACTTC
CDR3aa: CASSFAQYQETQYF

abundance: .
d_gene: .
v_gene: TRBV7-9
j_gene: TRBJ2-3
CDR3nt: TGTGTCAGCTCCCCCCGTTATTCTCAGGGAGATACGCAGTATTTT
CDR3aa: CVSSPRYSQGDTQYF

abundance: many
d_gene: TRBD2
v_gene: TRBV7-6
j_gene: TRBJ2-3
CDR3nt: TGTGCCAGCAGCTTATGGAGTAGCGGGGGGGCCGCAGATACGCAGTATTTT
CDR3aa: CASSLWSSGGAADTQYF

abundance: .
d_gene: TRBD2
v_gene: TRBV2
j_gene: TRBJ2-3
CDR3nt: TGTGCCAGCAGCGAACTACTAGCGGGGGGACCAGATACGCAGTATTTT
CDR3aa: CASSELLAGGPDTQYF

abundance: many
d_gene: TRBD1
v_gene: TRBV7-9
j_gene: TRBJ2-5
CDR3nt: TGTGCCAGCAGCCGATCTGGACAGGTATACTACCAAGAGACCCAGTACTTC
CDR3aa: CASSRSGQVYYQETQYF

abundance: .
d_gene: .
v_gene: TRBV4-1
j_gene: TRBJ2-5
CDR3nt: TGCGCCAGCAGCCAAGAATTCGGGGATGCCAAGACCCAGTACTTC
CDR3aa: CASSQEFGDAKTQYF

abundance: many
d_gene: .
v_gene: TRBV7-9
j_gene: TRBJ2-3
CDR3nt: TGTGCCAGCAGCCTTAGAGGACAGCCCACAGATACGCAGTATTTT
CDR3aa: CASSLRGQPTDTQYF

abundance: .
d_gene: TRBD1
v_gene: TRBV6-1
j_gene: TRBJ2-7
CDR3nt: TGTGCCAGCAGTGAATTCAAGGGACAGGGGTTTGAGCAGTACTTC
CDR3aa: CASSEFKGQGFEQYF

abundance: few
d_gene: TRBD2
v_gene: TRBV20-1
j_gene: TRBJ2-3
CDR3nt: TGCAGTGCTACGGTAGCGGGGGAATTCACAGATACGCAGTATTTT
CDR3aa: CSATVAGEFTDTQYF

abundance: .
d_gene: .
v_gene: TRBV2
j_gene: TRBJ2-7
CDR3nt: TGTGCCAGCACCCCTGACATGATAACCTACGAGCAGTACTTC
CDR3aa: CASTPDMITYEQYF

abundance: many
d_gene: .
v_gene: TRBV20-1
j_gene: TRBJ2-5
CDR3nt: TGCAGTGCTCCACAATCCCGGTACCCAGAGACCCAGTACTTC
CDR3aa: CSAPQSRYPETQYF

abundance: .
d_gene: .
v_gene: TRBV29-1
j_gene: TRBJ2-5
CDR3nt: TGCAGCCTTAGGGGAGCCGGGGACCAGTACTTC
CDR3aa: CSLRGAGDQYF

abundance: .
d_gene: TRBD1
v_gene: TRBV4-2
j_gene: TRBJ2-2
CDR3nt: TGTGCCAGCAGCCAATTTTGGGGACAGACGAACACCGGGGAGCTGTTTTTT
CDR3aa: CASSQFWGQTNTGELFF

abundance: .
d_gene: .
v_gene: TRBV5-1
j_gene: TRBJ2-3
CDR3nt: TGCGCCAGCAGCTTGGAAGCCATACCAGATACGCAGTATTTT
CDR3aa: CASSLEAIPDTQYF

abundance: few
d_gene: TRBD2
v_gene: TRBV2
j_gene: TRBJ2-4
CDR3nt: TGTGCCAGAGTTGGGCGGGGGATGGTCAAAAACATTCAGTACTTC
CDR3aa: CARVGRGMVKNIQYF

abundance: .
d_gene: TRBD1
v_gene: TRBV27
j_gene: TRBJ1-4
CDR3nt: TGTGCCAGCAGTTTACGGGACAGGGGGCCGAGGGTGTTTTTT
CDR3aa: CASSLRDRGPRVFF

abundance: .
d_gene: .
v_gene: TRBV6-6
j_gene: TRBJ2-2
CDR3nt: TGTGCCAGCAGCCCTGGCCCTTACAGGGCACCGAACACCGGGGAGCTGTTTTTT
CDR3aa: CASSPGPYRAPNTGELFF

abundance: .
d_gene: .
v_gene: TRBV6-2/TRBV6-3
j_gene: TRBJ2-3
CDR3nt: TGTGCCAGCAGTTACTCCCTAGCTATGGGCACAGATACGCAGTATTTT
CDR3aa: CASSYSLAMGTDTQYF

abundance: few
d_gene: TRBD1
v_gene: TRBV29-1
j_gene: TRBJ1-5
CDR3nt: TGCAGCGTTATTTGGACAGGGTACGATCAGCCCCAGCATTTT
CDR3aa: CSVIWTGYDQPQHF

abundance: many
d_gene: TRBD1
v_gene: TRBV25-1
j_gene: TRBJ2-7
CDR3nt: TGTGCCAGCAGTGCCCATGACAGGGTCTCCTACGAGCAGTACTTC
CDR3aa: CASSAHDRVSYEQYF

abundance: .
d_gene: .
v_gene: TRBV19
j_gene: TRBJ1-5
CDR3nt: TGTGCCAGTAGTTTGTTCGGGGAGGGCAATCAGCCCCAGCATTTT
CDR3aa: CASSLFGEGNQPQHF

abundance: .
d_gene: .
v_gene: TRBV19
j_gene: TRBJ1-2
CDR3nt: TGTGCCAGTAGTTCCCGGGAGGGACTTAACTATGGCTACACCTTC
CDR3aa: CASSSREGLNYGYTF

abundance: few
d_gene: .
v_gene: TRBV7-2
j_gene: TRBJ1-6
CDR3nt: TGTGCCAGCAGCTTAGAGGCAGGCCCCTTCTATAATTCACCCCTCCACTTT
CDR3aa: CASSLEAGPFYNSPLHF

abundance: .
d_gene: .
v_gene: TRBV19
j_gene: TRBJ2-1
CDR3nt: TGTGCCAGTAGTGCCGGGGGGCACAACAATGAGCAGTTCTTC
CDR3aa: CASSAGGHNNEQFF

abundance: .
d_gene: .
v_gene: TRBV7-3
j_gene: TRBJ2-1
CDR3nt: TGTGCCAGCAGCTCCGGGGCCGAGGGTGAGCAGTTCTTC
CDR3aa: CASSSGAEGEQFF

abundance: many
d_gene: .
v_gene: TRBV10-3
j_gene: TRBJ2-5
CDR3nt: TGTGCCATCAGTGATGGTGAAGGGATTGAGACCCAGTACTTC
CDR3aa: CAISDGEGIETQYF

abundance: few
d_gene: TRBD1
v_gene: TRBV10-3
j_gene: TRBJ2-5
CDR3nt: TGTGCCATCAGTGAGTCCTTTGGACAGGGACAAGAGACCCAGTACTTC
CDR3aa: CAISESFGQGQETQYF

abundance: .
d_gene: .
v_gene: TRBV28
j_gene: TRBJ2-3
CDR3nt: TGTGCCATACAAGGGAGCACAGATACGCAGTATTTT
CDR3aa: CAIQGSTDTQYF

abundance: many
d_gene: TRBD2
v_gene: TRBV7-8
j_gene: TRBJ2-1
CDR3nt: TGTGCCAGCAGCCCCCGAGGGGACCGGGGGGGGTCCAATGAGCAGTTCTTC
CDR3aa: CASSPRGDRGGSNEQFF

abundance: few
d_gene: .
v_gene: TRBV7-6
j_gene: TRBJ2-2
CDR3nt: TGTGCACCACCCACCGGGGAGCTGTTTTTT
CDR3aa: CAPPTGELFF

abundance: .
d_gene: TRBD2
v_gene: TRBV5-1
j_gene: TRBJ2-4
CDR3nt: TGCGCCAGCAGCTACTCTAGCGGAGGAAAAAACATTCAGTACTTC
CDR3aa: CASSYSSGGKNIQYF

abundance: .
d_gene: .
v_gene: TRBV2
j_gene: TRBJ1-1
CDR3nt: TGTGCCAGCAGTGGACTTGAAGCTTTCTTT
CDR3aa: CASSGLEAFF

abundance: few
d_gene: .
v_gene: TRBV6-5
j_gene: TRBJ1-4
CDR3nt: TGTGCCAGCACCCGTAGGGGAGAAACTAATGAAAAACTGTTTTTT
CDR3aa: CASTRRGETNEKLFF

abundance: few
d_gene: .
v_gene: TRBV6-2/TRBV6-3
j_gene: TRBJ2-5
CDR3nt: TGTGCCAGCGGGGAGGTGGGCCCCGGGTACCAAGAGACCCAGTACTTC
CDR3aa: CASGEVGPGYQETQYF

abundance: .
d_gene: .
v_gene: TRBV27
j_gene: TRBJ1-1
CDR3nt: TGTGCCAGCAGTTTTCTACAGGAGGCTATCACTGAAGCTTTCTTT
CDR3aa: CASSFLQEAITEAFF

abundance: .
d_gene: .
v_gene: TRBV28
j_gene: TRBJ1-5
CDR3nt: TGTGCCAGCAGCCCTTACGGGGGGGGGGCGTTTAGTCAGCCCCAGCATTTT
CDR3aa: CASSPYGGGAFSQPQHF

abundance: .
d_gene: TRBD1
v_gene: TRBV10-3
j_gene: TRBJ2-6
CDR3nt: TGTGCCACCGCCGGGACAGGGGGACCATCTGGGGCCAACGTCCTGACTTTC
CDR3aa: CATAGTGGPSGANVLTF

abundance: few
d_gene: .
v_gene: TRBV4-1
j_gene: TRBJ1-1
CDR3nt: TGCGCCAGCAGCCAAGATGGGCAGGGAGCTTTCTTT
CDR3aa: CASSQDGQGAFF

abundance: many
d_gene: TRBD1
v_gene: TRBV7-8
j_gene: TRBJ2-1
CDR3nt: TGTGCCAGCAGCTTAGTTCACGGCGCACAGGGGAACGATGAGCAGTTCTTC
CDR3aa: CASSLVHGAQGNDEQFF